This T cell receptor beta chain is drawn from a study of blood T cell repertoires in COVID-19. Whole-study context: Samples taken during acute and convalescent COVID-19 were collected in the United States, Italy and Spain.

Per the authors' pipeline: The authors estimated nucleated cell counts from reference gene primer amplification. Data came from immunoSEQ multiplex PCR; TCRdb stores just in-frame clones and leaves some out. The DNA gave D and trimming, while V, J and clone size come from that table. Of about 60,000 clones in the sample, approximately 89% were seen once. There are 15 residues in the CDR3. V lost 5 bases and J 8 bases, leaving 19 bases between the germline ends. Germline V gene lookup returns CDR1 MNHEY and CDR2 SMNVEV (reference sequence). The sequence was obtained from a human donor in a cohort sampled during active COVID-19. The V and J genes are TRBV27 and TRBJ2-1, with a weak D call TRBD1 (6 bases). Sequenced input: peripheral blood. The CDR3 region is CASSLGQSEADEQFF. CDR3 sequence (DNA): TGTGCCAGCAGTCTCGGACAGAGCGAGGCCGATGAGCAGTTCTTC.